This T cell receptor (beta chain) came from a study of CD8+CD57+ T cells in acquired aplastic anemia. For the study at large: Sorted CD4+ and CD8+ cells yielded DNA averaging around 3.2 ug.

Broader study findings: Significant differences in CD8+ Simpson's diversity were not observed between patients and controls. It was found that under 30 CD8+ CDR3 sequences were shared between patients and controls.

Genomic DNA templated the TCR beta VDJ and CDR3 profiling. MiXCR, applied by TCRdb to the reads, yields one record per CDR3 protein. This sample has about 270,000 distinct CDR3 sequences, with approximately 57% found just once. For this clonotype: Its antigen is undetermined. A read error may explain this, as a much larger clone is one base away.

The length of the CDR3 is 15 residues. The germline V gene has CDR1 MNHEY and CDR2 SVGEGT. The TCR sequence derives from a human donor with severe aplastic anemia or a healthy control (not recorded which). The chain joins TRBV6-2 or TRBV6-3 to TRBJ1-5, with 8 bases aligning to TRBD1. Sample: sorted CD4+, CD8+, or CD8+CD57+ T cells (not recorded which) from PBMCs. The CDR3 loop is CASGYFQGARQPQHF. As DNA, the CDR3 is TGTGCCAGCGGTTACTTTCAGGGGGCGCGGCAGCCCCAGCATTTT.